This T cell receptor (beta chain) derives from a study of cytomegalovirus exposure and HLA in healthy donors. Amplification used 60 Vbeta primers and 13 Jbeta primers. The protocol was immunoSEQ multiplex PCR, while the TCRdb copy is restricted to in-frame clones and leaves out a portion. The sample includes about 180,000 clones, 75% to 85% seen only once; the top ten take around 1.5%. The study sampled nominally healthy donors, though unrecorded immune exposures were likely. Turning to this clone: Its antigen is unknown.

The germline V gene encodes CDR1 SGDLS and CDR2 YYNGEE. V gave up 3 bases and J gave up 7 bases, with 26 bases separating them. The CDR3 loop spans 18 amino acids. Study-wide results and caveats: Researchers catalogued approximately 160 TCR beta chains as cytomegalovirus-associated. With later analysis, a missense DCLRE1C variant became linked to TCR beta V- and J-gene trimming. Both high specificity and high sensitivity reportedly marked the classifier's diagnosis of cytomegalovirus status.

The J gene is TRBJ2-1, the V gene TRBV9; tentative D call: TRBD2 (7 bases). This receptor was taken from a man between 18 and 35 years old in good health and CMV-seronegative. Sequenced input: PBMCs. The CDR3 sequence: CASSGPHGGGLGVNEQFF. The CDR3 DNA sequence: TGTGCCAGCAGCGGACCCCATGGGGGGGGGCTCGGGGTAAATGAGCAGTTCTTC. The variable domain in full, with the rest retrieved from reference TRBV9 and TRBJ2-1, is DSGVTQTPKHLITATGQRVTLRCSPRSGDLSVYWYQQSLDQGLQFLIQYYNGEERAKGNILERFSAQQFPDLHSELNLSSLELGDSALYFCASSGPHGGGLGVNEQFFGPGTRLTVL.